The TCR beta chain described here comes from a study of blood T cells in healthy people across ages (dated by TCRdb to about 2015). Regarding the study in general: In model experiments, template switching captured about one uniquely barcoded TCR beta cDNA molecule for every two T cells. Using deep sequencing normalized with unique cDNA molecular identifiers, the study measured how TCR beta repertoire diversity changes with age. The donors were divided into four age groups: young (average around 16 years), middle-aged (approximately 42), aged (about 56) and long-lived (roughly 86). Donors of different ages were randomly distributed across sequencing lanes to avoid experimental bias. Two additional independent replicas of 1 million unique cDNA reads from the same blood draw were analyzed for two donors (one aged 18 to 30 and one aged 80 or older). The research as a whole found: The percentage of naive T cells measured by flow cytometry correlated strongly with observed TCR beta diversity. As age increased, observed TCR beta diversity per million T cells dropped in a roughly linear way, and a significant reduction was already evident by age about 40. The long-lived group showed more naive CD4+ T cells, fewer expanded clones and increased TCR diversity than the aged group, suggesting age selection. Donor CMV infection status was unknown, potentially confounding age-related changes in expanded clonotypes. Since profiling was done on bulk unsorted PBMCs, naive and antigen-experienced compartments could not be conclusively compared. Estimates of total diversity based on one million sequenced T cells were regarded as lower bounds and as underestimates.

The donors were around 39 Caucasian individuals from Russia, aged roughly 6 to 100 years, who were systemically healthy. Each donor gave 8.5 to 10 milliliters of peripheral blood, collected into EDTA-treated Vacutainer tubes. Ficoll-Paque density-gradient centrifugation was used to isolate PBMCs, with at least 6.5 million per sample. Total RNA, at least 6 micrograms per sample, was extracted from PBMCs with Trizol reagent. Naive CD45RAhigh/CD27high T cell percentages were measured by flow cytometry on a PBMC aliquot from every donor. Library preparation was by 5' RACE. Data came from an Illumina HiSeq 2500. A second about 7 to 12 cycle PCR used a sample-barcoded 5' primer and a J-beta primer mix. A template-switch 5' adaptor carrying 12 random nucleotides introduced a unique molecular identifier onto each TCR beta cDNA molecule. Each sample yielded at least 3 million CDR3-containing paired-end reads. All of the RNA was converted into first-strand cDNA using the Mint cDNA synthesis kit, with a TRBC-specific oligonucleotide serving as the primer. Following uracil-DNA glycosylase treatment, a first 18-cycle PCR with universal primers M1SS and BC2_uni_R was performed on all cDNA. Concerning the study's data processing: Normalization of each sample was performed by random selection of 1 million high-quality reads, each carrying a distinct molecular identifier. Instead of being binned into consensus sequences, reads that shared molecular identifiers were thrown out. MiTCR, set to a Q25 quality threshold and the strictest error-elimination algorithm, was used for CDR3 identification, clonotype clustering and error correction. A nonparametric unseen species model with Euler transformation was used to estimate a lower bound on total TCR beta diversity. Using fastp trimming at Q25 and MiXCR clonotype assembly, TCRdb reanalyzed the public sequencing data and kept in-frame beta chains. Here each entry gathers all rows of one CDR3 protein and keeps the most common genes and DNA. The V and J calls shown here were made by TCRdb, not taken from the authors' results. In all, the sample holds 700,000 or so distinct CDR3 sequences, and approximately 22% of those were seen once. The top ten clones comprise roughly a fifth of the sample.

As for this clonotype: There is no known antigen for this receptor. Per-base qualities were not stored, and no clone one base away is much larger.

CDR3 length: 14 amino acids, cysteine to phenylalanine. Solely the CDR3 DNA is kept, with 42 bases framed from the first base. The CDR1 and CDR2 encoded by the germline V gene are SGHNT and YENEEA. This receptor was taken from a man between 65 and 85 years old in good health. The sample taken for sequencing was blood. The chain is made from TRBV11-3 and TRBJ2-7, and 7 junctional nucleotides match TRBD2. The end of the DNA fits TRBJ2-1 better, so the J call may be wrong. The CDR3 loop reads CASSRRDYYNEQFF. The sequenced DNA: TGTGCCAGCAGCCGAAGGGACTATTACAATGAGCAGTTCTTC.